This T cell receptor beta chain was observed in a study of regulatory T cells in long-lasting Graves disease. Sample time point: newly diagnosed GD, antithyroid drugs for less than 3 months. The TCR library was made from RNA that had been extracted from PBMCs in TRIzol. With iRepertoire HTBI primers and Arm-PCR of CDR3 regions, TCR beta libraries were built. Each CDR3 protein is one row after TCRdb ran MiXCR on the multiplex PCR reads. The top ten hold roughly 18% of the sample, which has fewer than 650,000 distinct CDR3 sequences, around 17% seen once. Losses at the gene ends were 5 bases for V and 3 bases for J; bases not matched to a gene: 9. Per the germline V gene, CDR1 is SGHAT and CDR2 is FQNNGV. The CDR3 is 16 residues long. This sample also belongs to another study, concerning T cells in Graves' hyperthyroidism and ophthalmopathy. Turning to that study: Graves' hyperthyroidism was deemed stable given no ophthalmopathy progression within 18 months.

The sequenced sample was peripheral blood mononuclear cells (PBMCs), obtained at new diagnosis, from a patient treated with antithyroid drugs. This chain uses TRBV11-2 with TRBJ2-2; the match to TRBD2 covers 7 bases. This clonotype was sampled from a woman in her twenties or thirties with Graves disease. The CDR3 sequence: CASSPRLAVDTGELFF. The CDR3 DNA reads TGTGCCAGCAGCCCCCGCCTAGCGGTAGACACCGGGGAGCTGTTTTTT.